These 32 T cell receptor beta chains originate from one sample sequenced in a study of blood T cell repertoires in COVID-19. Repertoires were generated with immunoSEQ multiplex PCR, while TCRdb's copy carries only in-frame clones and drops some. The profile shows about 480,000 clones, 88% of them singletons. Sequencing input: PBMCs or T cells enriched from blood (not recorded which). These receptors all come from a woman between 40 and 50 years old who had recovered from COVID-19.

CDR3 DNA sequence: TGCGCCAGCAGCCATCCCCTAGCGGGAGGCCCGAGCACAGATACGCAGTATTTT. The encoded protein is CASSHPLAGGPSTDTQYF. V usage is TRBV4-3 and J usage is TRBJ2-3, with TRBD2 matching over 11 bases. Germline V gene sequence: CDR1 LGHNA, CDR2 YSLEER. There are 18 residues in the CDR3. V lost 3 bases and J lost 0; bases outside the gene matches: 8.

The chain joins TRBV28 to TRBJ1-2; TRBD1 aligns across 9 bases. The V segment lost 6 bases and the J segment 3 bases; nucleotides outside the gene matches: 2. Germline CDR1 MDHEN, CDR2 SYDVKM. This CDR3 region has 13 residues. DNA for the CDR3: TGTGCCAGCAGATGGACAGGGGACTATGGCTACACCTTC. Its protein is CASRWTGDYGYTF.

The chain joins TRBV10-3 to TRBJ2-3; 10 bases align to TRBD1. This CDR3 spans 15 amino acids. Per germline, CDR1 ENHRY and CDR2 SYGVKD. The trim removed 6 bases at V and 2 bases at J, leaving 5 bases unmatched. This CDR3 reads CAIRTGGEYTDTQYF. Here the CDR3 DNA reads TGTGCCATCAGGACAGGGGGCGAATACACAGATACGCAGTATTTT.

The genes are TRBV5-6 and TRBJ2-7, with a weak D call TRBD1 (5 bases). V was cut by 4 bases and J by 2 bases, with 10 bases left in between. The CDR3 spans 13 residues. Germline-derived CDR1 and CDR2 are SGHDT and YYEEEE. The CDR3 sequence: CASSADTTYEQYF. CDR3 nucleotide sequence: TGTGCCAGCAGCGCGGACACCACCTACGAGCAGTACTTC.

J is TRBJ2-7 and V is TRBV11-2, with a possible D match to TRBD2 (6 bases). Germline values: CDR1 SGHAT, CDR2 FQNNGV. Trimming removed 5 bases from V and 3 bases from J, with 17 bases in between. This CDR3 is 15 amino acids long. In DNA form, the CDR3 reads TGTGCCAGCAGCCCTCCGGGACTGGGGCACTACGAGCAGTACTTC. Its translation is CASSPPGLGHYEQYF.

The chain recombines TRBV19 with TRBJ1-1, with 7 bases matching TRBD1. After removal of 1 base from V and 5 bases from J, the junction contained 7 bases not matched to a gene. CDR1 LNHDA and CDR2 SQIVND come from the germline V gene (reference sequence). The CDR3 is 15 amino acids. CDR3 sequence: CASSIGTGVWTEAFF. CDR3 DNA sequence: TGTGCCAGTAGTATAGGAACAGGGGTCTGGACTGAAGCTTTCTTT.

This clone was seen once. The genes are TRBV3-1 (or the pseudogene TRBV3-2) and TRBJ1-1; D is perhaps TRBD1 (6 bases). With 0 bases removed from V and 6 bases from J, the gap between germline ends came to 11 bases. Germline V lookup: CDR1 LGHDT, CDR2 YNNKEL (reference sequence). This CDR3 contains 14 residues. Written as DNA, the CDR3 is TGTGCCAGCAGCCAAGAGGGGGGGCTGGCTGAAGCTTTCTTT. Amino acid sequence: CASSQEGGLAEAFF.

A single count supports this clone. The chain has TRBV4-1 and TRBJ2-2; the D gene is possibly TRBD2 (6 bases). Germline assignment: CDR1 MGHRA and CDR2 YSYEKL. This CDR3 spans 17 amino acids. Trimming left V 2 bases short and J 6 bases short, with 19 bases between. The CDR3 coding sequence is TGCGCCAGCAGCCAACCTCCGGGACTCAAAAGACCCGGGGAGCTGTTTTTT. It specifies CASSQPPGLKRPGELFF.

The chain joins TRBV3-1 (or the pseudogene TRBV3-2) to TRBJ1-1, with D unclear. The CDR3 spans 14 residues. With 0 bases removed from V and 5 bases from J, the gap between germline ends came to 10 bases. Germline lookup yields CDR1 LGHDT and CDR2 YNNKEL (reference sequence). CDR3 loop: CASSQEAGRTEAFF. CDR3 in DNA: TGTGCCAGCAGCCAAGAGGCGGGTAGGACTGAAGCTTTCTTT.

Only a few counts were recorded for this clone. The V gene is TRBV5-4, the J gene TRBJ2-7, with 7 positions matching TRBD1. Germline V gene lookup returns CDR1 SGHNT and CDR2 YYREEE (reference sequence). This CDR3 contains 14 residues. The V segment lost 10 bases and the J segment 2 bases; nucleotides outside the gene matches: 12. CDR3 sequence reads: CAVRTVGTAYEQYF. The CDR3 nucleotides read TGTGCCGTACGAACTGTGGGGACAGCCTACGAGCAGTACTTC.

V usage is TRBV7-2 and J usage is TRBJ2-1; 7 bases line up with TRBD2. J was trimmed by 4 bases and V by 6 bases; bases with no gene match: 9. The germline CDR1 and CDR2 sequences are SGHTA and FQGNSA. The CDR3 sequence is 15 residues long. The CDR3 spells CASSLLGLRYNEQFF. CDR3 bases: TGTGCCAGCAGTCTACTGGGACTACGATACAATGAGCAGTTCTTC.

The V gene is TRBV21-1, the J gene TRBJ1-3; the table's D gene call, TRBD1, was not cross checked with the DNA. TRBV21-1 is an annotated pseudogene. The CDR3 consists of 17 residues. CDR3 protein: CASSKRINRVCGNTIYF. The CDR3 DNA is TGTGCCAGCAGCAAACGAATAAACAGGGTCTGCGGAAACACCATATATTTT.

This chain uses TRBV7-9 with TRBJ2-7; D is possibly TRBD2 (5 bases). Germline assignment: CDR1 SEHNR and CDR2 FQNEAQ (reference sequence). This CDR3 is built from 15 residues. Trimming removed 5 bases from V and 3 bases from J, with 17 bases in between. In DNA form, the CDR3 reads TGTGCCAGCAGCCCCCGGGATAAACGCGACTACGAGCAGTACTTC. It is translated as CASSPRDKRDYEQYF.

The chain is built from TRBV30 and TRBJ2-1; 7 nucleotides line up with TRBD2. Germline loops: CDR1 GTSNPN, CDR2 SVGIG (reference sequence). CDR3 length: 14 amino acids. V shed 3 bases and J 3 bases; nucleotides not matched to a gene: 5. DNA of the CDR3: TGTGCCTGGAGACTAGCGCTACACTACAATGAGCAGTTCTTC. Its translation is CAWRLALHYNEQFF.

The count of this clone is one. The chain carries TRBV27 and TRBJ1-1; TRBD1 might be the D (5 bases). Trimming removed 4 bases from V and 5 bases from J, with 23 bases in between. CDR1 MNHEY and CDR2 SMNVEV come from the germline V gene (reference sequence). The CDR3 length is 17 residues. The CDR3 coding sequence is TGTGCCAGCAGTTCCCGGGACTCTTCGTGGGGACGGACTGAAGCTTTCTTT. This translates into CASSSRDSSWGRTEAFF.

This chain connects TRBV4-1 to TRBJ1-6, with a possible D match to TRBD1 (5 bases). V was clipped by 8 bases and J by 6 bases, with 23 bases between them. The length of the CDR3 is 17 residues. In germline, CDR1 is MGHRA, CDR2 YSYEKL. The CDR3 loop is CASATLPGDSVNSPLHF. CDR3 nucleotide sequence: TGCGCCAGCGCTACCTTACCCGGGGACTCCGTTAATTCACCCCTCCACTTT.

This chain connects TRBV9 to TRBJ2-1, with 11 bases lining up with TRBD2. The CDR3 has 15 amino acids. The germline V gene encodes CDR1 SGDLS and CDR2 YYNGEE. After removal of 0 bases from V and 10 bases from J, the junction contained 6 bases not matched to a gene. The CDR3 reads CASSVELAGVREQFF. The CDR3 nucleotides read TGTGCCAGCAGCGTAGAACTAGCGGGAGTTAGGGAGCAGTTCTTC.

The chain is built from TRBV28 and TRBJ1-2; D ambiguous. V gave up 6 bases and J gave up 4 bases, with 15 bases separating them. The CDR3 has 14 residues. CDR1 and CDR2 from the germline V gene are MDHEN and SYDVKM. The CDR3 protein is CASRSRTKSYGYTF. The CDR3 DNA sequence: TGTGCCAGCAGATCCAGAACAAAATCCTATGGCTACACCTTC.

Of note for this clone: The germline gene is not matched at one end of the junction; a read error may be the cause. The V call is TRBV7-7, the J call TRBJ2-5; 9 bases are a match to TRBD1. This CDR3 contains 15 residues. CDR1 is SSHAT, CDR2 FNYEAQ, per germline (reference sequence). In DNA, the CDR3 is TGTGCTAGCAGCATTGGACAGGGGTTCCAAGAGACCCAGTACTTC. Its protein is CASSIGQGFQETQYF.

CDR3 sequence reads: CASSQVGAGGPETQYF. DNA for the CDR3: TGTGCCAGCAGCCAAGTAGGAGCGGGAGGGCCGGAGACCCAGTACTTC. The V call is TRBV4-2, the J call TRBJ2-5; TRBD2 agrees at 10 bases. Germline V gives CDR1 LGHNA, CDR2 YNFKEQ. The CDR3 is made up of 16 amino acids. The J segment lost 5 bases and the V segment lost 1 base, leaving 7 bases of the junction unmatched.

The chain combines TRBV12-3 or TRBV12-4 with TRBJ2-5; the D is unclear. The CDR3 loop spans 13 amino acids. V was trimmed by 6 bases and J by 3 bases, leaving 11 bases between them. Here the CDR3 DNA reads TGTGCCAGCAGCGTACAGTCAAAAGAGACCCAGTACTTC. Its translation is CASSVQSKETQYF.

The chain joins TRBV4-1 to TRBJ2-7; 9 bases are a match to TRBD1. The V segment lost 4 bases and the J segment 5 bases; nucleotides outside the gene matches: 9. There are 15 residues in the CDR3. CDR1 and CDR2 (germline): MGHRA, YSYEKL. CDR3 region: CASSRTQGARDEQYF. Here the CDR3 DNA reads TGCGCCAGCAGCCGAACACAGGGGGCGCGGGACGAGCAGTACTTC.

V is TRBV11-2 and J is TRBJ1-1; D uncertain. The CDR3 runs to 15 residues. In germline, CDR1 is SGHAT, CDR2 FQNNGV. Trimming stripped 8 bases from V and 4 bases from J, with 20 bases between. CDR3 sequence (DNA): TGTGCCAGCTCGAGCCTCTTAACCCCGTTCACTGAAGCTTTCTTT. Its translation is CASSSLLTPFTEAFF. The whole variable domain, remainder taken from reference TRBV11-2 and TRBJ1-1, is EAGVAQSPRYKIIEKRQSVAFWCNPISGHATLYWYQQILGQGPKLLIQFQNNGVVDDSQLPKDRFSAERLKGVDSTLKIQPAKLEDSAVYLCASSSLLTPFTEAFFGQGTRLTVV.

The chain is built from TRBV6-2 or TRBV6-3 and TRBJ2-1; 9 positions match TRBD2. V trimming: 5 bases; J trimming: 0 bases; junction bases outside the gene matches: 5. This CDR3 spans 16 amino acids. Germline V gene data show CDR1 as MNHEY and CDR2 as SVGEGT. CDR3 sequence: CASSVPSGNSYNEQFF. The CDR3 region has the DNA TGTGCCAGCAGTGTCCCTAGCGGGAACTCCTACAATGAGCAGTTCTTC.

This clone has just one count. The rearrangement links TRBV7-8 to TRBJ2-7; 13 bases are a match to TRBD2. The CDR3 is 16 amino acids. V lost 6 bases to trimming and J lost 3 bases; unmatched junction nucleotides: 8. Germline assignment: CDR1 SGHVS and CDR2 FQNEAQ. In DNA form, the CDR3 reads TGTGCCAGCAGAGGACTAGCGGGAGAGGGGGACTACGAGCAGTACTTC. It yields the protein CASRGLAGEGDYEQYF.

The gene calls are TRBV27 and TRBJ2-3; D gene unclear. Germline loops: CDR1 MNHEY, CDR2 SMNVEV (reference sequence). The length of the CDR3 is 13 residues. V was pared by 3 bases and J by 2 bases, with 6 bases between. CDR3 region: CASSLVATDTQYF. CDR3 nucleotides: TGTGCCAGCAGTTTGGTGGCCACAGATACGCAGTATTTT.

The chain combines TRBV7-9 with TRBJ2-7; TRBD1 matches at 7 bases. With 8 bases clipped from V and 3 bases from J, the junction kept 4 bases outside the gene matches. The CDR3 totals 12 residues. The germline CDR1 and CDR2 sequences are SEHNR and FQNEAQ (reference sequence). CDR3: CASSTGRYEQYF. The CDR3 DNA follows: TGTGCCAGCTCGACAGGGCGCTACGAGCAGTACTTC.

The chain employs TRBV7-8 and TRBJ1-5; D remains ambiguous. From germline, CDR1 is SGHVS and CDR2 FQNEAQ. The CDR3 totals 14 residues. V was trimmed by 2 bases and J by 1 base, leaving 6 bases between them. The CDR3 protein is CASSLRESNQPQHF. The DNA of the CDR3 is TGTGCCAGCAGCTTAAGAGAGAGCAATCAGCCCCAGCATTTT.

V is TRBV19 and J is TRBJ1-2; TRBD1 matches 8 bases. This CDR3 contains 14 residues. Germline V gene data show CDR1 as LNHDA and CDR2 as SQIVND (reference sequence). The V and J ends lost 3 bases and 3 bases, in that order; junction bases with no gene match: 3. The DNA for the CDR3 is TGTGCCAGTAGTATCGGACAGGGATACTATGGCTACACCTTC. Translation gives CASSIGQGYYGYTF.

Points on this clone: The same CDR3 can be traced to other DNA sequences in this sample. The DNA of the CDR3 is TGTGCCAGCAGCTCGGGACAGGGGTCTTCACCCCTCCACTTT. Encoded protein: CASSSGQGSSPLHF. The chain links TRBV28 to TRBJ1-6; 10 nucleotides match TRBD1. This CDR3 spans 14 amino acids. Trimming removed 6 bases from V and 9 bases from J; junction bases left unmatched: 5. Per germline, CDR1 MDHEN and CDR2 SYDVKM. Full variable domain (rest looked up from reference TRBV28 and TRBJ1-6): DVKVTQSSRYLVKRTGEKVFLECVQDMDHENMFWYRQDPGLGLRLIYFSYDVKMKEKGDIPEGYSVSREKKERFSLILESASTNQTSMYLCASSSGQGSSPLHFGNGTRLTVT.

This clone was counted a single time. The chain combines TRBV5-1 with TRBJ2-6, with D possibly matching TRBD1 (5 bases). The CDR3 is 16 residues long. Germline assignment: CDR1 SGHRS and CDR2 YFSETQ. V lost 7 bases to trimming and J lost 0 bases, with 14 bases between them. Here the CDR3 reads CASGPGISSGANVLTF. CDR3 bases: TGCGCCAGCGGCCCAGGGATCAGCTCTGGGGCCAACGTCCTGACTTTC.

V usage is TRBV21-1 and J usage is TRBJ1-4; TRBD1 is taken as the D call from the table, unchecked against the DNA. TRBV21-1 is given as a pseudogene. The CDR3 totals 20 residues. The CDR3 nucleotides are TGTGCCAGCGGAAGCAGGGAGAGGACAGGAACCTCCTTGTGCGATGAAAAACTGTTTTTT. It codes for CASGSRERTGTSLCDEKLFF.